These 32 T cell receptor beta chains originate from one sample sequenced in a study of cytomegalovirus exposure and HLA in healthy donors. Sequenced by immunoSEQ multiplex PCR; TCRdb stores in-frame clones only, minus some. The repertoire consists of some 230,000 clones, with 80% to 95% occurring once and the leading ten covering approximately 1.1%. The sample consisted of PBMCs. Receptors originate from a woman younger than 35 in good health and CMV-seronegative.

This clone has only one observation. The rearrangement joins TRBV2 to TRBJ2-3, with D perhaps matching TRBD1 (5 bases). The CDR3 runs 16 residues. V was trimmed by 2 bases and J by 4 bases, leaving 16 bases between them. CDR1 and CDR2 from the germline V gene are SNHLY and FYNNEI. The chain's CDR3 is CASSELGQGFSDTQYF. CDR3 DNA: TGTGCCAGCAGTGAATTGGGTCAGGGTTTTTCAGATACGCAGTATTTT.

The chain combines TRBV19 with TRBJ1-5, with TRBD1 as a possible D gene (5 bases). Trimming shortened V by 3 bases and J by 4 bases, and 13 bases separated the two germline ends. Germline values: CDR1 LNHDA, CDR2 SQIVND (reference sequence). CDR3 length equals 15 residues. This CDR3 reads CASSILGEANQPQHF. The CDR3 DNA reads as TGTGCCAGTAGTATCTTGGGGGAGGCGAATCAGCCCCAGCATTTT. Using reference TRBV19 and TRBJ1-5 for the parts outside the CDR3, the full variable domain is DGGITQSPKYLFRKEGQNVTLSCEQNLNHDAMYWYRQDPGQGLRLIYYSQIVNDFQKGDIAEGYSVSREKKESFPLTVTSAQKNPTAFYLCASSILGEANQPQHFGDGTRLSIL.

Only one count was recorded for this clone. One junction end disagrees with the germline gene, perhaps due to a read error. J is TRBJ2-2 and V is TRBV7-7; D is unclear. The CDR3 extends over 16 amino acids. Germline V gene sequence: CDR1 SSHAT, CDR2 FNYEAQ (reference sequence). CDR3 sequence reads: CASSLVGSPSAGELFF. CDR3 bases: TGTGCTAGCAGCTTAGTAGGTTCTCCGAGCGCCGGGGAGCTGTTTTTT.

The V gene is TRBV7-9, the J gene TRBJ2-1, with TRBD2 identical over 7 bases. The V segment lost 5 bases and the J segment 5 bases; nucleotides outside the gene matches: 9. Germline values: CDR1 SEHNR, CDR2 FQNEAQ (reference sequence). The CDR3 spans 15 residues. In nucleotides, the CDR3 is TGTGCCAGCAGCCCAAGCGGGATCCTACACAATGAGCAGTTCTTC. Its protein is CASSPSGILHNEQFF. The full variable domain, rest sourced from reference TRBV7-9 and TRBJ2-1, is DTGVSQNPRHKITKRGQNVTFRCDPISEHNRLYWYRQTLGQGPEFLTYFQNEAQLEKSRLLSDRFSAERPKGSFSTLEIQRTEQGDSAMYLCASSPSGILHNEQFFGPGTRLTVL.

This chain joins TRBV30 and TRBJ2-7; possible D gene TRBD2, 5 bases. Trimming pared 0 bases from V and 7 bases from J, leaving 7 bases between. Germline V lookup: CDR1 GTSNPN, CDR2 SVGIG (reference sequence). The CDR3 is 11 residues long. The CDR3 loop reads CAWSVGSEQYF. CDR3 nucleotides: TGTGCCTGGAGTGTAGGGAGTGAGCAGTACTTC.

The chain has TRBV5-1 and TRBJ2-3, with 7 bases matching TRBD1. Germline V gene lookup returns CDR1 SGHRS and CDR2 YFSETQ. J was trimmed by 4 bases and V by 0 bases; bases with no gene match: 8. This CDR3 comprises 16 residues. CDR3 sequence reads: CASSLVGTDLADTQYF. The CDR3 DNA reads TGCGCCAGCAGCTTGGTTGGGACAGACCTGGCAGATACGCAGTATTTT.

This chain uses TRBV4-1 with TRBJ1-5; no clear D gene. From germline, CDR1 is MGHRA and CDR2 YSYEKL. This CDR3 is built from 13 residues. V was shortened by 2 bases and J by 7 bases, with 9 bases between the two germline ends. Here the CDR3 reads CASSQPTTQPQHF. The CDR3 DNA reads TGCGCCAGCAGCCAACCAACTACCCAGCCCCAGCATTTT.

The chain couples TRBV7-7 to TRBJ2-5; TRBD1 agrees at 8 bases. Looked up from germline, CDR1 is SSHAT and CDR2 is FNYEAQ (reference sequence). The CDR3 contains 14 residues. CDR3 in DNA: TGTGCTAGCCGCCCTATCGACAGGGGAGAGACCCAGTACTTC. Residues: CASRPIDRGETQYF.

The rearrangement uses TRBV6-6 and TRBJ1-5; 9 bases line up with TRBD1. V dropped 8 bases and J dropped 6; count of bases not matched to a gene: 5. The CDR3 runs 13 residues. The V gene's germline CDR1 is MNHNY and CDR2 SVGAGI (reference sequence). The DNA of the CDR3 is TGTGCCAGCCGGGACAGGGTTACTCAGCCCCAGCATTTT. Translating gives CASRDRVTQPQHF.

Remarks on this clone: Other DNA sequences in the same sample also yield this CDR3. This chain connects TRBV6-1 to TRBJ1-5; 9 bases agree with TRBD1. The CDR3 runs to 15 residues. The germline CDR1 and CDR2 sequences are MNHNS and SASEGT. Trimming took 1 base from V and 2 from J; bases not matched to a gene: 0. The CDR3 sequence: CASSEGTGGNQPQHF. DNA of the CDR3: TGTGCCAGCAGTGAAGGGACAGGGGGCAATCAGCCCCAGCATTTT.

The chain joins TRBV30 to TRBJ2-2, with 10 bases matching TRBD1. This CDR3 contains 15 residues. Looked up from germline, CDR1 is GTSNPN and CDR2 is SVGIG (reference sequence). V shed 2 bases and J 5 bases; nucleotides not matched to a gene: 5. For the CDR3, the DNA is TGTGCCTGGAGTAATCCGGGACAGGGGACCGGGGAGCTGTTTTTT. Its protein is CAWSNPGQGTGELFF. Using reference TRBV30 and TRBJ2-2 for the parts outside the CDR3, the full variable domain is SQTIHQWPATLVQPVGSPLSLECTVEGTSNPNLYWYRQAAGRGLQLLFYSVGIGQISSEVPQNLSASRPQDRQFILSSKKLLLSDSGFYLCAWSNPGQGTGELFFGEGSRLTVL.

V is TRBV7-2 and J is TRBJ2-5; tentatively, D is TRBD2 (6 bases). V lost 2 bases, J lost 5 bases, and 12 bases lay in between. The CDR3 covers 14 residues. Germline loops: CDR1 SGHTA, CDR2 FQGNSA. CDR3 loop: CASSLLAVMETQYF. As DNA, the CDR3 is TGTGCCAGCAGCTTATTAGCGGTGATGGAGACCCAGTACTTC.

The chain recombines TRBV5-4 with TRBJ2-3; D is unclear. The CDR3 runs to 13 residues. The ends were cut back, 4 bases at V and 3 bases at J, with 9 bases in the middle. Germline CDR1 and CDR2: SGHNT and YYREEE (reference sequence). Written as DNA, the CDR3 is TGTGCCAGCAGCCCCGTAATAACAGATACGCAGTATTTT. Amino acids: CASSPVITDTQYF.

The gene calls are TRBV7-8 and TRBJ2-1; a weak D match, TRBD2 (6 bases). This CDR3 is built from 15 residues. Deletions cut 8 bases from V and 8 bases from J, with 22 bases between. Germline lookup yields CDR1 SGHVS and CDR2 FQNEAQ. CDR3 DNA sequence: TGTGCCAGCTTTCCCCGGGGAGGCAGAAAGGATGAGCAGTTCTTC. Amino acids: CASFPRGGRKDEQFF.

This rearrangement joins TRBV5-1 to TRBJ1-2; no clear D. Trimming stripped 7 bases from V and 2 bases from J, with 15 bases between. Per the germline V gene, CDR1 is SGHRS and CDR2 is YFSETQ. The CDR3 is 14 residues long. The CDR3 DNA follows: TGCGCCAGCGGAGAAAAGGAAAAAAACTATGGCTACACCTTC. Its protein product is CASGEKEKNYGYTF.

V and J are TRBV7-9 and TRBJ1-5, with D possibly matching TRBD1 (5 bases). Looked up from germline, CDR1 is SEHNR and CDR2 is FQNEAQ (reference sequence). The CDR3 has 16 amino acids. V lost 5 bases to trimming and J lost 2 bases, with 16 bases between them. The CDR3 region is CASSGLGRGGNQPQHF. CDR3 DNA: TGTGCCAGCAGCGGATTGGGTCGGGGGGGCAATCAGCCCCAGCATTTT.

This clone was counted a single time. The chain uses TRBV6-5 and TRBJ2-2; possibly TRBD2 for D (7 bases). The CDR3 totals 13 residues. CDR1 is MNHEY, CDR2 SVGAGI, per germline. Trimming left V 6 bases short and J 4 bases short, with 9 bases between. Written as DNA, the CDR3 is TGTGCCAGCAGAAGGGGGGGCACCGGGGAGCTGTTTTTT. As protein: CASRRGGTGELFF.

This chain uses TRBV19 with TRBJ2-7; 11 nucleotides line up with TRBD2. Germline-derived CDR1 and CDR2 are LNHDA and SQIVND (reference sequence). V was pared by 5 bases and J by 5 bases, with 5 bases of the junction left unmatched. CDR3 length: 14 amino acids. The CDR3 DNA follows: TGTGCCAGTAGTCTAGCGGGAGGACAAAACGAGCAGTACTTC. Translation gives CASSLAGGQNEQYF.

The rearrangement links TRBV7-6 to TRBJ2-7; TRBD2 might be the D (6 bases). This CDR3 is 15 amino acids long. V was trimmed by 4 bases and J by 3 bases, leaving 16 bases between them. Germline lookup yields CDR1 SGHVS and CDR2 FNYEAQ. CDR3 loop: CASSSLPGLNYEQYF. The CDR3 nucleotides are TGTGCCAGCAGCTCCTTACCGGGACTCAACTACGAGCAGTACTTC.

This clone was picked up one time. The V call is TRBV5-1, the J call TRBJ2-3; 7 bases fit TRBD2. The CDR3 length is 15 residues. With 1 base clipped from V and 1 base from J, the junction kept 3 bases outside the gene matches. Germline-derived CDR1 and CDR2 are SGHRS and YFSETQ. This chain's CDR3 is CASSLRAGGTDTQYF. The CDR3 coding sequence is TGCGCCAGCAGCTTGCGGGCGGGAGGCACAGATACGCAGTATTTT.

This chain connects TRBV7-6 to TRBJ1-2; perhaps TRBD1 as D (5 bases). Germline CDR1 reads SGHVS; CDR2 reads FNYEAQ. This CDR3 has 15 amino acids. Trimming shortened V by 4 bases and J by 0 bases, and 12 bases separated the two germline ends. Written as DNA, the CDR3 is TGTGCCAGCAGCTGGGCGGGGGGAACTAACTATGGCTACACCTTC. Translated, it gives CASSWAGGTNYGYTF.

The genes are TRBV5-5 and TRBJ2-7, with 7 bases lining up with TRBD2. With 4 bases clipped from V and 3 bases from J, the junction kept 4 bases outside the gene matches. CDR1 and CDR2 from the germline V gene are SGHKS and YYEKEE (reference sequence). The CDR3 runs 13 residues. Here the CDR3 reads CASSLGGYYEQYF. As DNA, the CDR3 is TGTGCCAGCAGCCTGGGAGGGTACTACGAGCAGTACTTC.

V gene TRBV10-2 combines with J gene TRBJ1-4; D gene uncertain. CDR3 length equals 13 residues. V lost 3 bases, J lost 8 bases, and 10 bases lay in between. Germline values: CDR1 WSHSY, CDR2 SAAADI. The CDR3 sequence is CASSDGLYEKLFF. The CDR3 DNA follows: TGCGCCAGCAGTGACGGTCTGTACGAAAAACTGTTTTTT.

In nucleotides, the CDR3 is TGCGCCAGCAGCTTGGGGAGGGCGAACACCGGGGAGCTGTTTTTT. Translation gives CASSLGRANTGELFF. This sequence joins TRBV5-1 and TRBJ2-2; possible D gene TRBD2, 6 bases. Germline V gene sequence: CDR1 SGHRS, CDR2 YFSETQ. V was pared by 0 bases and J by 0 bases, with 6 bases between. The CDR3 loop spans 15 amino acids.

The J gene is TRBJ1-2, the V gene TRBV6-5, with TRBD1 identical over 9 bases. The ends lost 5 bases at V and 4 bases at J; junction bases unmatched: 5. The length of the CDR3 is 14 residues. CDR1 is MNHEY and CDR2 is SVGAGI in the germline V gene. In DNA form, the CDR3 reads TGTGCCAGCAGTCTCGGGACAGGGTCCTATGGCTACACCTTC. It yields the protein CASSLGTGSYGYTF.

A note on this clone: Different DNA sequences within this sample yield the same CDR3. This sequence joins TRBV29-1 and TRBJ1-5, with D hard to call. CDR1 SQVTM and CDR2 ANQGSEA come from the germline V gene. The CDR3 loop spans 10 amino acids. Here the CDR3 DNA reads TGCAGTGTCGGTAGCCAGCCCCAGCATTTT. Amino acids: CSVGSQPQHF. The entire variable domain, with the rest obtained from reference TRBV29-1 and TRBJ1-5, is as follows: SAVISQKPSRDICQRGTSLTIQCQVDSQVTMMFWYRQQPGQSLTLIATANQGSEATYESGFVIDKFPISRPNLTFSTLTVSNMSPEDSSIYLCSVGSQPQHFGDGTRLSIL.

This chain links TRBV19 with TRBJ2-3; the D gene is possibly TRBD2 (5 bases). The length of the CDR3 is 15 residues. With 8 bases removed from V and 8 bases from J, the gap between germline ends came to 23 bases. Germline V lookup: CDR1 LNHDA, CDR2 SQIVND (reference sequence). Written as DNA, the CDR3 is TGTGCCAGTGGGGTTTTCTCAAGCGGAGTGGGTACGCAGTATTTT. This gives the protein CASGVFSSGVGTQYF.

V is TRBV7-8 and J is TRBJ2-7; 7 nucleotides align to TRBD2. The germline V gene encodes CDR1 SGHVS and CDR2 FQNEAQ. V shed 7 bases, J shed 5 bases, and the junction held 14 bases outside the gene matches. The length of the CDR3 is 15 residues. CDR3 nucleotides: TGTGCCAGCACCGGTGATGGGGGGGTAGGAGACGAGCAGTACTTC. This encodes CASTGDGGVGDEQYF. The entire variable domain, with the rest obtained from reference TRBV7-8 and TRBJ2-7, is as follows: GAGVSQSPRYKVAKRGQDVALRCDPISGHVSLFWYQQALGQGPEFLTYFQNEAQLDKSGLPSDRFFAERPEGSVSTLKIQRTQQEDSAVYLCASTGDGGVGDEQYFGPGTRLTVT.

The chain recombines TRBV7-8 with TRBJ2-1, with a possible D match to TRBD2 (6 bases). The V end was cut by 1 base, the J end by 5 bases, with 12 bases between. Germline CDR1 reads SGHVS; CDR2 reads FQNEAQ. This CDR3 region has 15 residues. Here the CDR3 reads CASSLGAGGNNEQFF. CDR3 nucleotides: TGTGCCAGCAGCTTAGGCGCCGGAGGGAACAATGAGCAGTTCTTC.

Details on this clone: The sample contains more than one DNA sequence encoding this CDR3. CDR3 nucleotides: TGCGCCAGCAGCTTGGAGGCGGGCAGCACAGATACGCAGTATTTT. It codes for CASSLEAGSTDTQYF. The chain is built from TRBV5-1 and TRBJ2-3; D is possibly TRBD2 (5 bases). CDR1 is SGHRS, CDR2 YFSETQ, per germline. This CDR3 spans 15 amino acids. Trimming shortened V by 0 bases and J by 0 bases, and 8 bases separated the two germline ends.

The chain uses TRBV19 and TRBJ1-1; possibly TRBD1 for D (5 bases). The CDR3 has 15 amino acids. CDR1 and CDR2 (germline): LNHDA, SQIVND (reference sequence). V was trimmed by 5 bases and J by 3 bases, leaving 16 bases between them. The CDR3 coding sequence is TGTGCCAGTAGTTTCCCATCAGGGAGGGACACTGAAGCTTTCTTT. It yields the protein CASSFPSGRDTEAFF.

V and J are TRBV6-5 and TRBJ2-1; D perhaps matches TRBD1 (6 bases). The ends were cut back, 5 bases at V and 10 bases at J, with 9 bases in the middle. The length of the CDR3 is 11 residues. Looked up from germline, CDR1 is MNHEY and CDR2 is SVGAGI. The CDR3 DNA reads TGTGCCAGCAGTCCCGGGACAGAGCAGTTCTTC. As protein: CASSPGTEQFF.